Below, 14 T cell receptor beta chains from the same sample are listed, as sequenced in a study of cytomegalovirus exposure and HLA in healthy donors (dated 2017 in TCRdb). Library preparation was by the immunoSEQ multiplex PCR assay. For the multiplex PCR, a mixture combining 60 forward primers for TCR Vbeta segments and 13 reverse primers for TCR Jbeta segments was used. Imported from immuneACCESS, the table was reduced by TCRdb to in-frame sequences with V and J called. These copies leave out some clones; in studies compared against another copy, an unresolved V gene accounts for under half, and the cause of the remainder is not known. Here the sample has roughly 200,000 clones; 76% occur a single time. 0.63% of the sample belongs to the ten largest clones. Sequences were obtained from PBMCs. These receptors were collected from a man aged 18 to 29 in good health and CMV-seronegative.

The chain employs TRBV7-3 and TRBJ2-1, with a possible D match to TRBD2 (6 bases). The V end was cut by 1 base, the J end by 3 bases, with 13 bases between. This CDR3 is 16 amino acids long. Germline lookup yields CDR1 SGHTA and CDR2 FQGTGA. Here the CDR3 DNA reads TGTGCCAGCAGCTTAATTGGGGGAGGTGTCTACAATGAGCAGTTCTTC. It encodes CASSLIGGGVYNEQFF.

CDR3 DNA sequence: TGTGCCAGCAGGGGACTTAGCACAGATACGCAGTATTTT. Residues: CASRGLSTDTQYF. The gene calls are TRBV9 and TRBJ2-3; a possible D gene is TRBD2 (6 bases). In germline, CDR1 is SGDLS, CDR2 YYNGEE. Trimming pared 5 bases from V and 0 bases from J, leaving 7 bases between. CDR3 size: 13 residues. Drawing the rest from reference TRBV9 and TRBJ2-3, the complete variable domain is DSGVTQTPKHLITATGQRVTLRCSPRSGDLSVYWYQQSLDQGLQFLIQYYNGEERAKGNILERFSAQQFPDLHSELNLSSLELGDSALYFCASRGLSTDTQYFGPGTRLTVL.

The rearrangement links TRBV7-8 to TRBJ2-1; TRBD2 might be the D (6 bases). Germline V gene sequence: CDR1 SGHVS, CDR2 FQNEAQ. The CDR3 has 15 amino acids. V was clipped by 5 bases and J by 2 bases, with 13 bases between them. CDR3: CASSPGTETYNEQFF. The CDR3 region has the DNA TGTGCCAGCAGCCCAGGGACTGAGACCTACAATGAGCAGTTCTTC.

The sample holds a few counts of this clone. The chain has TRBV19 and TRBJ1-1, with 11 bases lining up with TRBD1. J gave up 4 bases and V 5 bases, and 6 bases lay outside the gene matches. The germline CDR1 and CDR2 sequences are LNHDA and SQIVND (reference sequence). The CDR3 has 15 residues. CDR3 region: CASSSAGTGGTEAFF. In nucleotides, the CDR3 is TGTGCCAGTAGTTCGGCCGGGACAGGGGGCACTGAAGCTTTCTTT.

The chain links TRBV9 to TRBJ1-3; D gene unclear. V gave up 1 base and J gave up 7 bases, with 15 bases separating them. Germline CDR1 is SGDLS and CDR2 is YYNGEE. This CDR3 has 15 amino acids. CDR3 loop: CASSVTTSSANTIYF. For the CDR3, the DNA is TGTGCCAGCAGCGTAACCACTTCTAGTGCGAACACCATATATTTT.

J is TRBJ2-3 and V is TRBV7-9; D might be TRBD2 (6 bases). V lost 5 bases and J 4 bases, leaving 10 bases between the germline ends. The CDR3 has 13 residues. Germline CDR1 SEHNR, CDR2 FQNEAQ (reference sequence). This chain's CDR3 is CASSQTGADTQYF. CDR3 in DNA: TGTGCCAGCAGCCAAACGGGGGCAGATACGCAGTATTTT.

In this sample, this clone turned up a few times. The V call is TRBV7-9, the J call TRBJ2-7, with 7 bases aligning to TRBD2. The V gene end was trimmed by 5 bases and the J gene end by 6 bases; junction bases not matched to a gene: 7. The CDR3 loop spans 13 amino acids. Looked up from germline, CDR1 is SEHNR and CDR2 is FQNEAQ (reference sequence). The CDR3 DNA is TGTGCCAGCAGCCCGGGAGGAAGGGCCGAGCAGTACTTC. Translation gives CASSPGGRAEQYF. Based on the CDR3 plus reference TRBV7-9 and TRBJ2-7, the full variable domain is DTGVSQNPRHKITKRGQNVTFRCDPISEHNRLYWYRQTLGQGPEFLTYFQNEAQLEKSRLLSDRFSAERPKGSFSTLEIQRTEQGDSAMYLCASSPGGRAEQYFGPGTRLTVT.

This chain uses TRBV9 with TRBJ2-3; 13 bases are shared with TRBD2. Trimming took 2 bases from V and 4 from J; bases not matched to a gene: 7. The CDR3 is 17 residues long. The V gene's germline CDR1 is SGDLS and CDR2 YYNGEE. CDR3 in amino acids: CASSVGLAGRSADTQYF. The CDR3 DNA reads as TGTGCCAGCAGCGTGGGACTAGCGGGAAGGTCTGCAGATACGCAGTATTTT.

Remarks on this clone: The sample carries other DNA sequences with the same CDR3. The rearrangement links TRBV18 to TRBJ2-7; D gene unclear. Looked up from germline, CDR1 is KGHSH and CDR2 is LQKENI. The CDR3 contains 11 residues. Trimming took off 2 bases at V and 5 bases at J, with 4 bases between the two ends. In nucleotides, the CDR3 is TGTGCCAGCTCACCAGGCCACGAGCAGTACTTC. Its translation is CASSPGHEQYF.

The chain joins TRBV5-6 to TRBJ2-7; tentative D call: TRBD2 (5 bases). Germline CDR1 and CDR2: SGHDT and YYEEEE. The CDR3 runs to 14 residues. Trimming left V 1 base short and J 6 bases short, with 14 bases between. CDR3 region: CASSLSLRRGEQYF. For the CDR3, the DNA is TGTGCCAGCAGCTTGTCCCTCCGCCGGGGCGAGCAGTACTTC. Filled out from reference TRBV5-6 and TRBJ2-7, the complete variable domain reads DAGVTQSPTHLIKTRGQQVTLRCSPKSGHDTVSWYQQALGQGPQFIFQYYEEEERQRGNFPDRFSGHQFPNYSSELNVNALLLGDSALYLCASSLSLRRGEQYFGPGTRLTVT.

V usage is TRBV10-3 and J usage is TRBJ2-3; the match to TRBD2 covers 11 bases. Germline V gene data show CDR1 as ENHRY and CDR2 as SYGVKD. The CDR3 has 18 residues. Losses at the gene ends were 0 bases for V and 2 bases for J; bases not matched to a gene: 7. The CDR3 region has the DNA TGTGCCATCAGTGAGTCCAGGCTAGCGGGGGGACCCACAGATACGCAGTATTTT. It translates to CAISESRLAGGPTDTQYF.

The chain carries TRBV6-5 and TRBJ2-1; 9 bases are a match to TRBD2. There are 14 residues in the CDR3. V shed 7 bases, J shed 4 bases, and the junction held 5 bases outside the gene matches. Germline V gene data show CDR1 as MNHEY and CDR2 as SVGAGI. The CDR3 is CASNQREVYNEQFF. In DNA, the CDR3 is TGTGCCAGCAACCAGCGGGAGGTTTACAATGAGCAGTTCTTC.

In this sample, this clone turned up once. The chain couples TRBV15 to TRBJ2-1, with 9 bases that match TRBD2. The V and J ends lost 0 bases and 7 bases, in that order; junction bases with no gene match: 10. CDR3 length: 17 amino acids. CDR1 and CDR2 from the germline V gene are LNHNV and YYDKDF (reference sequence). The CDR3 region has the DNA TGTGCCACCAGCAGAGATCGGGGACTAGCCCCTAAGAATGAGCAGTTCTTC. It encodes CATSRDRGLAPKNEQFF.

The chain carries TRBV6-5 and TRBJ1-1; no reliable D call. Looked up from germline, CDR1 is MNHEY and CDR2 is SVGAGI. CDR3 length: 15 residues. Trimming shortened V by 10 bases and J by 11 bases, and 29 bases separated the two germline ends. As DNA, the CDR3 is TGTGCCACCAAGTACCCCGTGGGAGGTTTAGGAGTGGCTTTCTTT. Translated: CATKYPVGGLGVAFF.